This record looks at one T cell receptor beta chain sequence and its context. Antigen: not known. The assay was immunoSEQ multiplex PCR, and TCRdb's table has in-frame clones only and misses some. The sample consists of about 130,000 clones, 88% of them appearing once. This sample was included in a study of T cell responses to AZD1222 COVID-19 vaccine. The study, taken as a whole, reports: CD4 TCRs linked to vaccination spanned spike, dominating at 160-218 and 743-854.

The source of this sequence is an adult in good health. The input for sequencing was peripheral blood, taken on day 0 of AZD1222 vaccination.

CDR3 region: CASSSYGGANTGELFF. CDR3 DNA: TGCGCCAGCAGCTCGTACGGGGGGGCGAACACCGGGGAGCTGTTTTTT. This chain joins TRBV5-1 and TRBJ2-2; TRBD2 agrees at 8 bases. J was trimmed by 0 bases and V by 3 bases; bases with no gene match: 4. The CDR3 runs to 16 residues. Germline V gene data show CDR1 as SGHRS and CDR2 as YFSETQ.